The 25 T cell receptor beta chains given below trace back to one sample, sequenced in a study of siplizumab effects on memory and regulatory T cells. Clones were sequenced by immunoSEQ multiplex PCR, and TCRdb holds only the in-frame ones, with some missing. The sample lists approximately 56,000 clones, about 97% seen once, with 0.9% to 1.2% in the top ten. Source material: naive CD8+ T cells sorted from blood. These receptors were obtained from a human donor in good health.

The CDR3 spells CASRTPTYNEQFF. The CDR3 nucleotides read TGTGCCAGCCGGACTCCGACCTACAATGAGCAGTTCTTC. The chain has TRBV6-6 and TRBJ2-1, with D possibly matching TRBD2 (5 bases). Germline V CDR1 and CDR2: MNHNY, SVGAGI (reference sequence). The V end was cut by 8 bases, the J end by 2 bases, with 10 bases between. The CDR3 is made up of 13 amino acids.

The rearrangement uses TRBV27 and TRBJ2-1; the match to TRBD2 covers 7 bases. CDR1 and CDR2 (germline): MNHEY, SMNVEV (reference sequence). V shed 2 bases, J shed 6 bases, and the junction held 7 bases outside the gene matches. The CDR3 has 15 amino acids. The CDR3 region is CASSLAGAPGNEQFF. CDR3 in DNA: TGTGCCAGCAGTTTAGCGGGAGCCCCGGGCAATGAGCAGTTCTTC.

This rearrangement joins TRBV9 to TRBJ2-7, with D tentatively TRBD2 (5 bases). CDR1 and CDR2 (germline): SGDLS, YYNGEE. The CDR3 contains 13 residues. Between the trimmed V and J ends, which lost 3 bases and 6 bases, there was a span of 13 bases. The CDR3 coding sequence is TGTGCCAGCAGCGCCCCTGAGGGTCTCGAGCAGTACTTC. Its translation: CASSAPEGLEQYF.

The chain combines TRBV5-1 with TRBJ2-7, with D hard to call. The germline CDR1 and CDR2 sequences are SGHRS and YFSETQ. This CDR3 is built from 14 residues. V was shortened by 4 bases and J by 2 bases, with 13 bases between the two germline ends. The CDR3 sequence: CASSILDGTYEQYF. The CDR3 nucleotides are TGCGCCAGCAGCATCCTGGACGGTACCTACGAGCAGTACTTC.

In its sample, this clone was seen once. This chain links TRBV14 with TRBJ2-7; 10 bases fit TRBD2. Germline V gene data show CDR1 as SGHDN and CDR2 as FVKESK. The J segment lost 1 base and the V segment lost 1 base, leaving 1 base of the junction unmatched. The CDR3 has 15 amino acids. The CDR3 here is CASSQASGRSYEQYF. As DNA, the CDR3 is TGTGCCAGCAGCCAAGCTAGCGGGAGATCCTACGAGCAGTACTTC.

The chain has TRBV29-1 and TRBJ2-1; a weak D match, TRBD1 (5 bases). The germline V and J ends were trimmed by 7 bases and 5 bases, with 6 bases remaining between them. The CDR3 loop spans 10 amino acids. From germline, CDR1 is SQVTM and CDR2 ANQGSEA. This CDR3 reads CSAQDNEQFF. The CDR3, as DNA: TGCAGCGCACAGGACAATGAGCAGTTCTTC.

The genes are TRBV30 and TRBJ2-1, with 10 nucleotides matching TRBD2. The CDR3 is 14 residues long. The J segment lost 10 bases and the V segment lost 1 base, leaving 7 bases of the junction unmatched. CDR1 is GTSNPN, CDR2 SVGIG, per germline (reference sequence). CDR3 region: CAWSAASGSGEQFF. The CDR3 DNA is TGTGCCTGGAGTGCGGCTAGCGGGAGCGGCGAGCAGTTCTTC. The full variable domain, its missing parts supplied by reference TRBV30 and TRBJ2-1, is SQTIHQWPATLVQPVGSPLSLECTVEGTSNPNLYWYRQAAGRGLQLLFYSVGIGQISSEVPQNLSASRPQDRQFILSSKKLLLSDSGFYLCAWSAASGSGEQFFGPGTRLTVL.

The J gene is TRBJ2-7, the V gene TRBV6-5, with D tentatively TRBD2 (6 bases). Germline CDR1 and CDR2: MNHEY and SVGAGI. V dropped 2 bases and J dropped 0 bases, with 11 bases sitting between them. This CDR3 has 15 residues. The CDR3 spells CASSYRTGDSYEQYF. The CDR3 nucleotides are TGTGCCAGCAGTTACAGGACGGGGGACTCCTACGAGCAGTACTTC.

V gene TRBV19 combines with J gene TRBJ1-2, with D possibly matching TRBD1 (5 bases). The CDR3 extends over 13 amino acids. Germline CDR1 LNHDA, CDR2 SQIVND (reference sequence). V lost 5 bases, J lost 4 bases, and 11 bases lay in between. CDR3 residues: CASSWQGSYGYTF. The CDR3 DNA reads as TGTGCCAGTAGTTGGCAGGGTAGCTATGGCTACACCTTC. Filled out from reference TRBV19 and TRBJ1-2, the complete variable domain reads DGGITQSPKYLFRKEGQNVTLSCEQNLNHDAMYWYRQDPGQGLRLIYYSQIVNDFQKGDIAEGYSVSREKKESFPLTVTSAQKNPTAFYLCASSWQGSYGYTFGSGTRLTVV.

CDR3 protein: CASSLTSGTQETQYF. The DNA for the CDR3 is TGCGCCAGCAGCTTGACTAGCGGAACCCAAGAGACCCAGTACTTC. This chain links TRBV5-1 with TRBJ2-5; 8 bases fit TRBD2. CDR3 length: 15 residues. Germline values: CDR1 SGHRS, CDR2 YFSETQ. The J segment lost 1 base and the V segment lost 1 base, leaving 3 bases of the junction unmatched.

The J gene is TRBJ1-3, the V gene TRBV28; D is possibly TRBD1 (5 bases). The CDR3 is 14 residues long. Germline V gene sequence: CDR1 MDHEN, CDR2 SYDVKM. V gave up 6 bases and J gave up 4 bases, with 13 bases separating them. In DNA form, the CDR3 reads TGTGCCAGCAGGGGGGGGGTTGCAGGAAACACCATATATTTT. Translating gives CASRGGVAGNTIYF.

This rearrangement joins TRBV27 to TRBJ2-7; the D gene is possibly TRBD1 (6 bases). The V end was cut by 3 bases, the J end by 5 bases, with 11 bases between. This CDR3 has 13 residues. Per germline, CDR1 MNHEY and CDR2 SMNVEV (reference sequence). The CDR3 DNA sequence: TGTGCCAGCAGTTTGGGCAGGGGCAACGAGCAGTACTTC. The encoded protein is CASSLGRGNEQYF.

This chain connects TRBV30 to TRBJ2-6; perhaps TRBD2 as D (6 bases). V was clipped by 4 bases and J by 0 bases, with 10 bases between them. The CDR3 loop spans 15 amino acids. Germline CDR1 reads GTSNPN; CDR2 reads SVGIG (reference sequence). In DNA form, the CDR3 reads TGTGCCTGGAAGGTCGGGGGCTCTGGGGCCAACGTCCTGACTTTC. Its translation is CAWKVGGSGANVLTF.

The chain links TRBV10-3 to TRBJ1-5; D is unclear. The CDR3 is 17 residues long. V was shortened by 0 bases and J by 0 bases, with 12 bases between the two germline ends. CDR1 and CDR2 from the germline V gene are ENHRY and SYGVKD. CDR3 in amino acids: CAISESLRPISNQPQHF. The CDR3 DNA sequence: TGTGCCATCAGTGAGTCGCTCAGACCTATTAGCAATCAGCCCCAGCATTTT.

The chain employs TRBV7-3 and TRBJ1-1; a possible D gene is TRBD1 (6 bases). Trimming stripped 0 bases from V and 10 bases from J, with 12 bases between. The CDR3 totals 13 residues. Germline CDR1 SGHTA, CDR2 FQGTGA. The CDR3 bases are TGTGCCAGCAGCTTAACCAGGGGTAGGGCAGCTTTCTTT. Translation: CASSLTRGRAAFF.

The J gene is TRBJ1-1, the V gene TRBV7-9; no clear D. Germline CDR1 and CDR2: SEHNR and FQNEAQ (reference sequence). There are 12 residues in the CDR3. Deletions cut 11 bases from V and 3 bases from J, with 13 bases between. The CDR3 nucleotides are TGTGCCGGGCTCGGCCCGTACACTGAAGCTTTCTTT. Translated: CAGLGPYTEAFF.

This rearrangement joins TRBV4-1 to TRBJ2-2, with 7 bases matching TRBD2. V gave up 1 base and J gave up 6 bases; unmatched junction bases: 5. The CDR3 runs to 15 residues. Germline CDR1 MGHRA, CDR2 YSYEKL. The CDR3, as DNA: TGCGCCAGCAGCCAAGTCGAGGGAGGGCCCGGGGAGCTGTTTTTT. Translating gives CASSQVEGGPGELFF.

Only one count was recorded for this clone. The chain joins TRBV29-1 to TRBJ2-1; the D is unclear. The V end was cut by 5 bases, the J end by 0 bases, with 5 bases between. In germline, CDR1 is SQVTM, CDR2 ANQGSEA. The CDR3 has 12 amino acids. CDR3 nucleotides: TGCAGCGTTCCTCTCTCCTACAATGAGCAGTTCTTC. Translated, it gives CSVPLSYNEQFF.

The gene calls are TRBV27 and TRBJ2-1; 11 bases align to TRBD2. The CDR3 covers 14 residues. The germline V gene has CDR1 MNHEY and CDR2 SMNVEV (reference sequence). Trimming cost V 1 base and J 7 bases; bases outside gene matches: 0. The CDR3 DNA is TGTGCCAGCAGTTTATTAGCGGGGGGGAATGAGCAGTTCTTC. Translation gives CASSLLAGGNEQFF.

This chain links TRBV19 with TRBJ2-1; TRBD2 matches 7 bases. Germline CDR1 reads LNHDA; CDR2 reads SQIVND (reference sequence). The V and J ends lost 10 bases and 4 bases, in that order; junction bases with no gene match: 7. The CDR3 totals 13 residues. CDR3 protein: CATGLAVYNEQFF. The CDR3 coding sequence is TGTGCCACAGGGCTAGCGGTTTACAATGAGCAGTTCTTC.

In this sample, this clone turned up once. The J gene is TRBJ2-1, the V gene TRBV5-1, with D tentatively TRBD1 (8 bases). With 2 bases removed from V and 8 bases from J, the gap between germline ends came to 11 bases. The CDR3 is 13 residues long. Germline V lookup: CDR1 SGHRS, CDR2 YFSETQ. The CDR3 DNA reads TGCGCCAGCAGCTTCACAGGGGGGGATGAGCAGTTCTTC. Its translation is CASSFTGGDEQFF. The full variable domain, completed using reference TRBV5-1 and TRBJ2-1, is KAGVTQTPRYLIKTRGQQVTLSCSPISGHRSVSWYQQTPGQGLQFLFEYFSETQRNKGNFPGRFSGRQFSNSRSEMNVSTLELGDSALYLCASSFTGGDEQFFGPGTRLTVL.

This rearrangement joins TRBV27 to TRBJ2-3; the D gene is possibly TRBD1 (5 bases). Germline lookup yields CDR1 MNHEY and CDR2 SMNVEV (reference sequence). This CDR3 spans 12 amino acids. V shed 2 bases and J shed 6 bases, with 6 bases lying between them. The CDR3 bases are TGTGCCAGCAGTTTAAAGGGGGATACGCAGTATTTT. Translating gives CASSLKGDTQYF.

The chain uses TRBV5-8 and TRBJ1-4; no clear D. The germline V and J ends were trimmed by 3 bases and 8 bases, with 11 bases remaining between them. Germline V lookup: CDR1 SGHTS, CDR2 YDEGEE. The CDR3 contains 13 residues. CDR3 region: CASSSGRGEKLFF. The CDR3 nucleotides read TGTGCCAGCAGCTCGGGGAGAGGAGAAAAACTGTTTTTT.

The gene calls are TRBV29-1 and TRBJ2-5; D uncertain. Germline-derived CDR1 and CDR2 are SQVTM and ANQGSEA. V shed 1 base and J shed 7 bases, with 13 bases lying between them. There are 13 residues in the CDR3. CDR3 nucleotide sequence: TGCAGCGTTGAAGCGTCCACCGATTGGACCCAGTACTTC. Its translation is CSVEASTDWTQYF. Full variable domain (remainder filled in from reference TRBV29-1 and TRBJ2-5): SAVISQKPSRDICQRGTSLTIQCQVDSQVTMMFWYRQQPGQSLTLIATANQGSEATYESGFVIDKFPISRPNLTFSTLTVSNMSPEDSSIYLCSVEASTDWTQYFGPGTRLLVL.

The chain couples TRBV5-4 to TRBJ2-2; 8 bases agree with TRBD1. Germline CDR1 SGHNT, CDR2 YYREEE (reference sequence). V was clipped by 2 bases and J by 4 bases; unmatched bases: 4. The CDR3 spans 15 residues. CDR3 loop: CASSFQGAGTGELFF. The CDR3 DNA reads TGTGCCAGCAGCTTCCAGGGGGCAGGCACCGGGGAGCTGTTTTTT.